This entry lists 10 T cell receptor beta chains sequenced from one sample in a study of T cell responses to AZD1222 COVID-19 vaccine. The data were produced by immunoSEQ multiplex PCR, yet TCRdb's version contains in-frame clones alone and is incomplete. The sample includes around 120,000 clones, roughly 91% of them seen just once. Specimen: peripheral blood, collected 28 days after the second AZD1222 dose. These receptors originate from an adult who received the AZD1222 COVID-19 vaccine.

The V gene is TRBV6-5, the J gene TRBJ1-1, with D hard to call. The CDR3 has 15 residues. V was clipped by 6 bases and J by 1 base, with 15 bases between them. Germline loops: CDR1 MNHEY, CDR2 SVGAGI. CDR3 nucleotides: TGTGCCAGCAGGGTCTCAAAAGGGCCGAACACTGAAGCTTTCTTT. This encodes CASRVSKGPNTEAFF.

CDR3 amino acids: CASSPPRGRLGKNEQFF. The CDR3, as DNA: TGTGCCAGCTCACCACCGCGGGGGAGGCTGGGGAAAAATGAGCAGTTCTTC. This chain connects TRBV18 to TRBJ2-1; 7 bases agree with TRBD2. Germline V gene data show CDR1 as KGHSH and CDR2 as LQKENI. V shed 0 bases and J 7 bases; nucleotides not matched to a gene: 12. The CDR3 covers 17 residues.

The gene calls are TRBV27 and TRBJ2-3; D is unresolved. The CDR3 has 16 residues. Germline-derived CDR1 and CDR2 are MNHEY and SMNVEV (reference sequence). With 5 bases removed from V and 2 bases from J, the gap between germline ends came to 17 bases. The CDR3 is CASSPLTGSPTDTQYF. The CDR3 nucleotides are TGTGCCAGCAGTCCCTTAACTGGATCCCCCACAGATACGCAGTATTTT.

This rearrangement joins TRBV4-1 to TRBJ1-1, with D perhaps TRBD1 (5 bases). The CDR3 extends over 18 amino acids. Germline assignment: CDR1 MGHRA and CDR2 YSYEKL. V was trimmed by 4 bases and J by 0 bases, leaving 21 bases between them. This CDR3 reads CASSPGVEKRVMNTEAFF. For the CDR3, the DNA is TGCGCCAGCAGCCCGGGGGTGGAGAAACGCGTCATGAACACTGAAGCTTTCTTT.

The chain employs TRBV4-2 and TRBJ1-1, with 7 bases fitting TRBD1. V lost 3 bases, J lost 11 bases, and 12 bases stayed unmatched. Germline V gene sequence: CDR1 LGHNA, CDR2 YNFKEQ. The CDR3 consists of 14 residues. The CDR3 bases are TGTGCCAGCAGCCAGGGACAGCCCCTGAGGAGGGCTTTCTTT. The encoded protein is CASSQGQPLRRAFF.

CDR3: CASSLRDAGELFF. In DNA, the CDR3 is TGTGCCAGCAGCTTGAGGGACGCCGGGGAGCTGTTTTTT. V usage is TRBV5-4 and J usage is TRBJ2-2; D may be TRBD1 or TRBD2 (5 bases each). The V gene's germline CDR1 is SGHNT and CDR2 YYREEE (reference sequence). V shed 1 base and J shed 6 bases, with 7 bases lying between them. This CDR3 is 13 amino acids long.

The chain has TRBV28 and TRBJ2-1; TRBD2 agrees at 12 bases. V lost 8 bases to trimming and J lost 6 bases; unmatched junction nucleotides: 8. Germline CDR1 is MDHEN and CDR2 is SYDVKM. CDR3 size: 15 residues. CDR3 sequence: CASVSTSGRRNEQFF. DNA for the CDR3: TGTGCCAGCGTCAGCACTAGCGGGAGGCGCAATGAGCAGTTCTTC.

The chain joins TRBV6-5 to TRBJ1-6; D unclear. Per the germline V gene, CDR1 is MNHEY and CDR2 is SVGAGI. The CDR3 has 13 amino acids. Between the trimmed V and J ends, which lost 0 bases and 13 bases, there was a span of 10 bases. The CDR3: CASSYSTSLPLHF. CDR3 in DNA: TGTGCCAGCAGTTACTCGACGTCCCTTCCCCTCCACTTT.

The J gene is TRBJ1-1, the V gene TRBV6-6; weak D call: TRBD1 (6 bases). V lost 7 bases, J lost 10 bases, and 13 bases lay in between. CDR1 MNHNY and CDR2 SVGAGI come from the germline V gene (reference sequence). This CDR3 contains 11 residues. This chain's CDR3 is CASTETGRAFF. The CDR3 coding sequence is TGTGCCAGCACCGAAACAGGGAGAGCTTTCTTT.

This chain uses TRBV15 with TRBJ2-6; D is ambiguous. The CDR3 consists of 16 residues. With 1 base removed from V and 0 bases from J, the gap between germline ends came to 7 bases. CDR1 and CDR2 (germline): LNHNV, YYDKDF (reference sequence). The DNA for the CDR3 is TGTGCCACCAGCAGAGCCCACAACTCTGGGGCCAACGTCCTGACTTTC. This sequence encodes CATSRAHNSGANVLTF. The whole variable domain, remainder taken from reference TRBV15 and TRBJ2-6, is DAMVIQNPRYQVTQFGKPVTLSCSQTLNHNVMYWYQQKSSQAPKLLFHYYDKDFNNEADTPDNFQSRRPNTSFCFLDIRSPGLGDTAMYLCATSRAHNSGANVLTFGAGSRLTVL.